The present T cell receptor beta chain was sequenced within a study of T cell responses to AZD1222 COVID-19 vaccine. TCRdb's table, derived via immunoSEQ multiplex PCR, lists solely in-frame clones and lacks some. The table shows over 85,000 clones, with roughly 89% occurring only once. The CDR3 runs 14 residues. Germline CDR1 is ENHRY and CDR2 is SYGVKD. J lost 4 bases, V lost 0 bases, and 3 bases had no gene match. This material consisted of peripheral blood, taken 28 days after the second AZD1222 dose. This sequence originates from an adult who received the AZD1222 COVID-19 vaccine. The rearrangement joins TRBV10-3 to TRBJ2-7, with 7 bases identical to TRBD2. This CDR3 reads CAISESGGVYEQYV. CDR3 DNA: TGTGCCATCAGTGAGTCGGGGGGGGTTTACGAGCAGTACGTC.